These 32 T cell receptor beta chains were sequenced from one sample in a study of shared clonotypes between healthy human individuals. CD45RO negativity and positive selection for CCR7 defined naive CD8 cells, a population that excluded terminally differentiated effector memory CD45RA+ cells. Clones were read by immunoSEQ multiplex PCR, and TCRdb kept only the in-frame ones, dropping some. This repertoire shows over 2 million clones, approximately 95% found once; its top ten account for 0.9% to 1.3%. Material for sequencing was naive CD8+ T cells sorted from blood. These receptors were taken from a man younger than 30 in good health.

The rearrangement uses TRBV4-3 and TRBJ1-2, with unresolved D. There are 15 residues in the CDR3. Germline V gene sequence: CDR1 LGHNA, CDR2 YSLEER. The V gene lost 0 bases and the J gene lost 1 base, with 9 bases spanning the gap. This chain's CDR3 is CASSQESGINYGYTF. In nucleotides, the CDR3 is TGCGCCAGCAGCCAAGAATCGGGGATTAACTATGGCTACACCTTC.

The chain couples TRBV7-6 to TRBJ2-2; D is tentatively TRBD1 or TRBD2 (5 bases each). The CDR3 contains 13 residues. CDR1 is SGHVS and CDR2 is FNYEAQ in the germline V gene. The V and J ends lost 6 bases and 4 bases respectively, with 9 bases between them. The CDR3 spells CASSWDRTGELFF. The CDR3 region has the DNA TGTGCCAGCAGTTGGGACCGCACCGGGGAGCTGTTTTTT.

This clone was seen just once. This sample includes further DNA sequences coding for the same CDR3. The rearrangement links TRBV9 to TRBJ2-5, with D perhaps TRBD1 or TRBD2 (5 bases each). This CDR3 comprises 14 residues. Germline assignment: CDR1 SGDLS and CDR2 YYNGEE. The V end was cut by 4 bases, the J end by 1 base, with 11 bases between. CDR3 amino acids: CASSLTGAQETQYF. CDR3 sequence (DNA): TGTGCCAGCAGCCTCACCGGGGCCCAAGAGACCCAGTACTTC.

The chain links TRBV5-8 to TRBJ2-7; 8 positions match TRBD2. The V gene end was trimmed by 2 bases and the J gene end by 2 bases; junction bases not matched to a gene: 6. Germline values: CDR1 SGHTS, CDR2 YDEGEE. The length of the CDR3 is 15 residues. The CDR3 DNA follows: TGTGCCAGCAGCTTCGGGGGGGTCAGGCCCTACGAGCAGTACTTC. It yields the protein CASSFGGVRPYEQYF.

The V gene is TRBV11-2, the J gene TRBJ1-3; D remains ambiguous. CDR1 is SGHAT, CDR2 FQNNGV, per germline. Trimming took off 1 base at V and 7 bases at J, with 8 bases between the two ends. CDR3 length equals 13 residues. The CDR3 nucleotides read TGTGCCAGCAGCTTAGCTGGGGTCAACACCATATATTTT. It encodes CASSLAGVNTIYF.

V usage is TRBV5-8 and J usage is TRBJ2-2; possibly TRBD2 for D (5 bases). The V and J ends lost 4 bases and 6 bases respectively, with 10 bases between them. The CDR3 spans 13 residues. Germline V CDR1 and CDR2: SGHTS, YDEGEE. CDR3 sequence (DNA): TGTGCCAGCAGCCCGACTATTCCCGGGGAGCTGTTTTTT. This sequence encodes CASSPTIPGELFF. The full variable domain, completed using reference TRBV5-8 and TRBJ2-2, is EAGVTQSPTHLIKTRGQQATLRCSPISGHTSVYWYQQALGLGLQFLLWYDEGEERNRGNFPPRFSGRQFPNYSSELNVNALELEDSALYLCASSPTIPGELFFGEGSRLTVL.

The genes are TRBV5-5 and TRBJ1-6; TRBD1 agrees at 7 bases. This CDR3 is built from 17 residues. Trimming took 4 bases from V and 5 from J; bases not matched to a gene: 12. The germline gives CDR1 SGHKS, CDR2 YYEKEE (reference sequence). The CDR3 DNA sequence: TGTGCCAGCAGCCCTAGGTCGGACAGGCTCGATAATTCACCCCTCCACTTT. This gives the protein CASSPRSDRLDNSPLHF.

V and J are TRBV7-3 and TRBJ2-2; D is possibly TRBD2 (6 bases). The V gene's germline CDR1 is SGHTA and CDR2 FQGTGA. Trimming left V 4 bases short and J 3 bases short, with 15 bases between. The CDR3 extends over 16 amino acids. CDR3 protein: CASSYGERVDTGELFF. CDR3 bases: TGTGCCAGCAGCTACGGGGAGCGGGTGGACACCGGGGAGCTGTTTTTT. Filled out from reference TRBV7-3 and TRBJ2-2, the complete variable domain reads GAGVSQTPSNKVTEKGKYVELRCDPISGHTALYWYRQSLGQGPEFLIYFQGTGAADDSGLPNDRFFAVRPEGSVSTLKIQRTERGDSAVYLCASSYGERVDTGELFFGEGSRLTVL.

The chain is built from TRBV5-6 and TRBJ1-1, with D possibly TRBD1 on 5 matching bases. V was trimmed by 3 bases and J by 5 bases, leaving 23 bases between them. The CDR3 covers 17 residues. CDR1 is SGHDT and CDR2 is YYEEEE in the germline V gene. Here the CDR3 DNA reads TGTGCCAGCAGCTCCCCGGGACCCGAGATTTCGAGGACTGAAGCTTTCTTT. As protein: CASSSPGPEISRTEAFF.

The gene calls are TRBV7-2 and TRBJ2-7; 7 nucleotides line up with TRBD1. Germline CDR1 is SGHTA and CDR2 is FQGNSA. V was pared by 5 bases and J by 7 bases, with 11 bases of the junction left unmatched. The CDR3 spans 14 residues. Written as DNA, the CDR3 is TGTGCCAGCAGCCCCGGACCCCTGGGACAGGAGCAGTACTTC. It encodes CASSPGPLGQEQYF. Looking up the rest from reference TRBV7-2 and TRBJ2-7 gives the full variable domain: GAGVSQSPSNKVTEKGKDVELRCDPISGHTALYWYRQSLGQGLEFLIYFQGNSAPDKSGLPSDRFSAERTGGSVSTLTIQRTQQEDSAVYLCASSPGPLGQEQYFGPGTRLTVT.

CDR3 loop: CASSIGGTSGSGETQYF. CDR3 nucleotide sequence: TGTGCCAGTAGTATAGGAGGGACTAGCGGGAGCGGTGAGACCCAGTACTTC. The genes are TRBV19 and TRBJ2-5; 14 bases align to TRBD2. With V trimmed by 1 base and J by 5 bases, 6 bases remained unmatched. Germline CDR1 is LNHDA and CDR2 is SQIVND (reference sequence). CDR3 size: 17 residues.

The rearrangement links TRBV12-5 to TRBJ2-3; TRBD2 matches 10 bases. CDR3 length: 17 amino acids. The trim removed 3 bases at V and 0 bases at J, leaving 6 bases unmatched. CDR1 is LGHNT, CDR2 FRNRAP, per germline. The CDR3, as DNA: TGTGCTAGTGGTTTCGGGACTAGCGCAACTAGCACAGATACGCAGTATTTT. It specifies CASGFGTSATSTDTQYF.

The chain has TRBV9 and TRBJ2-5; 7 nucleotides line up with TRBD1. V shed 0 bases, J shed 2 bases, and the junction held 4 bases outside the gene matches. The CDR3 sequence is 15 residues long. In germline, CDR1 is SGDLS, CDR2 YYNGEE. The DNA for the CDR3 is TGTGCCAGCAGCGTAGAGGGGGCGCGGCAAGAGACCCAGTACTTC. Protein: CASSVEGARQETQYF.

This CDR3 reads CASSLGRDFSYEQYF. In DNA, the CDR3 is TGTGCCAGCAGCTTAGGCCGGGACTTCTCCTACGAGCAGTACTTC. The V call is TRBV11-2, the J call TRBJ2-7; a possible D gene is TRBD2 (6 bases). The CDR3 contains 15 residues. V was clipped by 1 base and J by 0 bases, with 10 bases between them. Germline V gives CDR1 SGHAT, CDR2 FQNNGV.

This rearrangement joins TRBV19 to TRBJ2-1, with 7 bases lining up with TRBD2. V was clipped by 4 bases and J by 4 bases; unmatched bases: 7. Germline V gives CDR1 LNHDA, CDR2 SQIVND (reference sequence). The CDR3 is 15 amino acids. The chain's CDR3 is CASSNGGRGYNEQFF. CDR3 bases: TGTGCCAGTAGTAACGGCGGGAGAGGGTACAATGAGCAGTTCTTC. The whole variable domain, remainder taken from reference TRBV19 and TRBJ2-1, is DGGITQSPKYLFRKEGQNVTLSCEQNLNHDAMYWYRQDPGQGLRLIYYSQIVNDFQKGDIAEGYSVSREKKESFPLTVTSAQKNPTAFYLCASSNGGRGYNEQFFGPGTRLTVL.

The rearrangement joins TRBV2 to TRBJ1-1, with unresolved D. The CDR3 extends over 15 amino acids. V was shortened by 3 bases and J by 0 bases, with 11 bases between the two germline ends. CDR1 is SNHLY, CDR2 FYNNEI, per germline. The CDR3 coding sequence is TGTGCCAGCAGTGATGACTGGACCGTGAACACTGAAGCTTTCTTT. Residues: CASSDDWTVNTEAFF.

This clone was counted between two and nine times. In the same sample, other DNA sequences code for this CDR3. The chain employs TRBV27 and TRBJ2-7, with a possible D match to TRBD2 (5 bases). This CDR3 has 13 residues. V gave up 3 bases and J gave up 2 bases, with 8 bases separating them. Germline CDR1 is MNHEY and CDR2 is SMNVEV (reference sequence). CDR3 DNA sequence: TGTGCCAGCAGTTTCTCCGGGGCCTACGAGCAGTACTTC. Translation: CASSFSGAYEQYF.

The V and J genes are TRBV5-4 and TRBJ2-3; 10 positions agree with TRBD2. CDR1 SGHNT and CDR2 YYREEE come from the germline V gene (reference sequence). V was clipped by 4 bases and J by 8 bases; unmatched bases: 19. The CDR3 has 18 residues. CDR3 in DNA: TGTGCCAGCAGCCCGGCAGGGGACACATCTAGCGGGGGTGGTACGCAGTATTTT. Its translation is CASSPAGDTSSGGGTQYF.

The chain employs TRBV11-2 and TRBJ2-7; possibly TRBD1 for D (5 bases). The germline gives CDR1 SGHAT, CDR2 FQNNGV. V lost 1 base and J 5 bases, leaving 24 bases between the germline ends. The CDR3 extends over 18 amino acids. The CDR3 region is CASSLAPPTAERFHEQYF. The CDR3 nucleotides are TGTGCCAGCAGCTTAGCCCCGCCGACAGCCGAAAGGTTCCACGAGCAGTACTTC.

The chain recombines TRBV29-1 with TRBJ1-2; a weak D match, TRBD1 (5 bases). This CDR3 spans 13 amino acids. Trimming took off 3 bases at V and 2 bases at J, with 10 bases between the two ends. Germline CDR1 SQVTM, CDR2 ANQGSEA. CDR3 loop: CSVEGGQNYGYTF. CDR3 nucleotide sequence: TGCAGCGTTGAGGGAGGACAAAACTATGGCTACACCTTC.

The rearrangement links TRBV7-9 to TRBJ2-2; 7 nucleotides align to TRBD2. Unmatched junction bases numbered 7, after V lost 5 bases and J lost 7 bases. Germline lookup yields CDR1 SEHNR and CDR2 FQNEAQ (reference sequence). The CDR3 has 14 residues. CDR3 sequence reads: CASSPTAGVGELFF. Written as DNA, the CDR3 is TGTGCCAGCAGCCCCACCGCGGGGGTCGGGGAGCTGTTTTTT.

The rearrangement joins TRBV5-8 to TRBJ1-5, with D uncertain. V lost 2 bases and J lost 10, with 1 base in between. The CDR3 consists of 9 residues. CDR1 SGHTS and CDR2 YDEGEE come from the germline V gene. The CDR3 nucleotides are TGTGCCAGCAGCTTCCCCCAGCATTTT. Its translation is CASSFPQHF.

This chain connects TRBV27 to TRBJ1-1, with D tentatively TRBD1 (6 bases). Trimming removed 4 bases from V and 3 bases from J, with 15 bases in between. The CDR3 is made up of 15 amino acids. Germline V lookup: CDR1 MNHEY, CDR2 SMNVEV (reference sequence). The CDR3 DNA reads TGTGCCAGCAGTTGGGGGCGGGGGGGTGACACTGAAGCTTTCTTT. The encoded protein is CASSWGRGGDTEAFF.

In the case of this clone: Other DNA sequences in the same sample also yield this CDR3. The chain employs TRBV27 and TRBJ2-7; D possibly matches TRBD1 or TRBD2 (5 bases each). The CDR3 extends over 13 amino acids. The germline CDR1 and CDR2 sequences are MNHEY and SMNVEV (reference sequence). Trimming shortened V by 2 bases and J by 5 bases, and 10 bases separated the two germline ends. In DNA form, the CDR3 reads TGTGCCAGCAGTTTAGGGGGTGGCCACGAGCAGTACTTC. Its protein product is CASSLGGGHEQYF.

The rearrangement uses TRBV7-9 and TRBJ2-1; tentatively, D is TRBD1 (5 bases). The CDR3 totals 11 residues. Trimming took 11 bases from V and 5 from J, leaving 10 bases between them. The germline CDR1 and CDR2 sequences are SEHNR and FQNEAQ (reference sequence). DNA for the CDR3: TGTGCCGGACATCTCAACAATGAGCAGTTCTTC. It specifies CAGHLNNEQFF. The complete variable domain, with remaining parts taken from reference TRBV7-9 and TRBJ2-1, reads DTGVSQNPRHKITKRGQNVTFRCDPISEHNRLYWYRQTLGQGPEFLTYFQNEAQLEKSRLLSDRFSAERPKGSFSTLEIQRTEQGDSAMYLCAGHLNNEQFFGPGTRLTVL.

The gene calls are TRBV7-9 and TRBJ1-5; D is ambiguous. Germline CDR1 SEHNR, CDR2 FQNEAQ (reference sequence). The CDR3 sequence is 13 residues long. V lost 6 bases and J 5 bases, leaving 11 bases between the germline ends. The CDR3 loop reads CASSSEADQPQHF. The DNA for the CDR3 is TGTGCCAGCAGTTCAGAGGCGGATCAGCCCCAGCATTTT. Combining the CDR3 with reference TRBV7-9 and TRBJ1-5 gives the whole variable domain DTGVSQNPRHKITKRGQNVTFRCDPISEHNRLYWYRQTLGQGPEFLTYFQNEAQLEKSRLLSDRFSAERPKGSFSTLEIQRTEQGDSAMYLCASSSEADQPQHFGDGTRLSIL.

The chain joins TRBV19 to TRBJ1-5; D may be TRBD1 (5 bases). Germline assignment: CDR1 LNHDA and CDR2 SQIVND (reference sequence). The CDR3 extends over 19 amino acids. V was cut by 0 bases and J by 0 bases, with 18 bases left in between. The CDR3 loop reads CASSIDRNRLVYSNQPQHF. For the CDR3, the DNA is TGTGCCAGTAGTATAGATCGCAACAGGTTGGTGTATAGCAATCAGCCCCAGCATTTT.

This chain joins TRBV6-5 and TRBJ2-7, with D perhaps matching TRBD2 (5 bases). CDR3 length: 14 residues. Germline V gene sequence: CDR1 MNHEY, CDR2 SVGAGI. The V and J ends lost 0 bases and 6 bases respectively, with 12 bases between them. DNA for the CDR3: TGTGCCAGCAGTTACTCTTCACGAGGGCTCGAGCAGTACTTC. Translating gives CASSYSSRGLEQYF.

Notes on this clone: Other DNA sequences of this sample code for an identical CDR3. V usage is TRBV6-5 and J usage is TRBJ2-7, with 8 nucleotides matching TRBD1. Per the germline V gene, CDR1 is MNHEY and CDR2 is SVGAGI. The junction had 4 bases not matched to a gene; V was cut back by 6 bases and J by 0 bases. The CDR3 is made up of 14 amino acids. In DNA form, the CDR3 reads TGTGCCAGCAGCTCGGGACAGGTCTCCTACGAGCAGTACTTC. This encodes CASSSGQVSYEQYF.

This rearrangement joins TRBV11-2 to TRBJ2-3; no reliable D call. Germline CDR1 and CDR2: SGHAT and FQNNGV. This CDR3 is 14 amino acids long. Between the trimmed V and J ends, which lost 2 bases and 2 bases, there was a span of 8 bases. The CDR3 here is CASSLLANTDTQYF. As DNA, the CDR3 is TGTGCCAGCAGCTTACTGGCAAACACAGATACGCAGTATTTT.

V and J are TRBV27 and TRBJ1-4, with 11 nucleotides matching TRBD1. The CDR3 is 14 residues long. V trimming: 6 bases; J trimming: 7 bases; junction bases outside the gene matches: 4. The V gene's germline CDR1 is MNHEY and CDR2 SMNVEV (reference sequence). In DNA, the CDR3 is TGTGCCAGCAGACCCGGGACAGGGGGTGAAAAACTGTTTTTT. Amino acids: CASRPGTGGEKLFF.

This chain joins TRBV4-2 and TRBJ2-7; 7 bases align to TRBD1. The CDR3 contains 15 residues. With V trimmed by 5 bases and J by 3 bases, 10 bases remained unmatched. Germline V gene data show CDR1 as LGHNA and CDR2 as YNFKEQ. The CDR3 region is CASSSSGQELYEQYF. The CDR3 bases are TGTGCCAGCAGCTCATCAGGACAGGAACTCTACGAGCAGTACTTC.